This section outlines one T cell receptor beta chain sequence together with its context. Its antigen is unknown. This CDR3 is built from 15 residues. V was pared by 0 bases and J by 4 bases, with 9 bases between. The source of the sample is a study of T-cell memory formation after mild COVID-19. Background on the study: TCR clusters were mostly donor specific. Study-wide findings and caveats: Clones contracting over day 15 to 85 were CD4/CD8 balanced, with later expanders leaning CD4+.

Constant-segment primers served in 5'RACE that generated TCR alpha and TCR beta cDNA libraries bearing sample barcodes and UMIs. TCRdb re-derived calls from the 5' RACE reads in MiXCR, one entry per CDR3 protein. The sample has around 200,000 distinct CDR3 sequences, about a fifth seen once. The TCR sequence derives from an adult woman who had mild COVID-19 (a few samples of this study predate the infection). Cell type and time point are not known. V is TRBV12-3 or TRBV12-4 and J is TRBJ2-2; tentatively, D is TRBD1 (5 bases). Material for sequencing was PBMCs or a T cell subset sorted from them (not recorded which). The CDR3 spells CASSLAGVGTGELFF. The CDR3 DNA reads TGTGCCAGCAGTTTAGCAGGGGTGGGCACCGGGGAGCTGTTTTTT.